Below are 28 T cell receptor beta chains sequenced from a single sample in a study of blood T cell repertoires in COVID-19. The repertoire was sequenced with immunoSEQ multiplex PCR; TCRdb's copy has only in-frame clones and lacks some. The sample lists 380,000 or so clones; around 87% were seen once. Sample: PBMCs or T cells enriched from blood (not recorded which). The receptors were sampled from a young man who had recovered from COVID-19.

This chain uses TRBV2 with TRBJ2-5; 9 bases agree with TRBD2. Per germline, CDR1 SNHLY and CDR2 FYNNEI. The CDR3 loop spans 10 amino acids. J gave up 14 bases and V 5 bases, and 3 bases lay outside the gene matches. DNA of the CDR3: TGTGCCAGCAGTACCGGGACTAGCTACTTC. It is translated as CASSTGTSYF.

This clone was found once. V gene TRBV30 combines with J gene TRBJ1-5, with D unclear. Germline values: CDR1 GTSNPN, CDR2 SVGIG (reference sequence). The CDR3 is 14 amino acids. Trimming left V 4 bases short and J 3 bases short, with 13 bases between. The CDR3: CAWTRGSDNQPQHF. Written as DNA, the CDR3 is TGTGCCTGGACTAGAGGGTCTGACAATCAGCCCCAGCATTTT.

The rearrangement links TRBV3-1 (or the pseudogene TRBV3-2) to TRBJ1-1; D not certain. V was cut by 2 bases and J by 5 bases, with 6 bases left in between. This CDR3 is 12 amino acids long. Looked up from germline, CDR1 is LGHDT and CDR2 is YNNKEL (reference sequence). The CDR3 coding sequence is TGTGCCAGCAGCCAATGGGAGACTGAAGCTTTCTTT. Residues: CASSQWETEAFF.

V and J are TRBV7-2 and TRBJ1-2, with a possible D match to TRBD1 (5 bases). The CDR3 has 15 residues. Trimming removed 4 bases from V and 7 bases from J, with 19 bases in between. Germline CDR1 SGHTA, CDR2 FQGNSA. The CDR3 DNA reads as TGTGCCAGCAGCTCCCAAAATAGGGCCCAGGGTGGCTACACCTTC. Translated: CASSSQNRAQGGYTF.

The chain carries TRBV30 and TRBJ1-1, with 7 bases lining up with TRBD1. The germline CDR1 and CDR2 sequences are GTSNPN and SVGIG (reference sequence). This CDR3 comprises 14 residues. Trimming at V came to 0 bases and at J to 1 base, leaving 2 bases not matched to a gene. The CDR3 bases are TGTGCCTGGAGTGTCCAGGGGGGGAACACTGAAGCTTTCTTT. Its translation is CAWSVQGGNTEAFF.

This clone has just a few counts. Written as DNA, the CDR3 is TGTGCCAGCAGCCAAGTCACAGGGCCTGAAAAACTGTTTTTT. Its translation is CASSQVTGPEKLFF. The chain joins TRBV3-1 (or the pseudogene TRBV3-2) to TRBJ1-4; D is possibly TRBD1 (6 bases). The germline CDR1 and CDR2 sequences are LGHDT and YNNKEL (reference sequence). This CDR3 is 14 amino acids long. Trimming stripped 1 base from V and 7 bases from J, with 10 bases between.

This clone is a singleton in its sample. The V call is TRBV5-4, the J call TRBJ2-6; D is unresolved. The CDR3 has 14 residues. From germline, CDR1 is SGHNT and CDR2 YYREEE (reference sequence). The V and J ends lost 0 bases and 2 bases respectively, with 3 bases between them. CDR3 in DNA: TGTGCCAGCAGCTTGGGGCCTGGGGCCAACGTCCTGACTTTC. Encoded protein: CASSLGPGANVLTF.

V and J are TRBV6-5 and TRBJ2-7; 12 bases are shared with TRBD2. V was pared by 6 bases and J by 2 bases, with 2 bases of the junction left unmatched. Germline V lookup: CDR1 MNHEY, CDR2 SVGAGI. The CDR3 length is 14 residues. In DNA, the CDR3 is TGTGCCAGCAGCCGGACTAGCGGGGCCTACGAGCAGTACTTC. The encoded protein is CASSRTSGAYEQYF.

This clone has only a few counts. The chain couples TRBV4-1 to TRBJ1-2; possible D gene TRBD1, 6 bases. The ends were cut back, 0 bases at V and 3 bases at J, with 11 bases in the middle. The CDR3 loop spans 15 amino acids. Germline lookup yields CDR1 MGHRA and CDR2 YSYEKL. The CDR3 reads CASSQERTDHYGYTF. Here the CDR3 DNA reads TGCGCCAGCAGCCAAGAACGGACAGATCACTATGGCTACACCTTC.

This clone was counted only a few times. The chain employs TRBV29-1 and TRBJ1-5, with D perhaps TRBD1 (5 bases). This CDR3 comprises 13 residues. The V gene lost 6 bases and the J gene lost 4 bases, with 13 bases spanning the gap. Germline V CDR1 and CDR2: SQVTM, ANQGSEA. CDR3 bases: TGCAGCGTCCGGGGAGGGGTGAATCAGCCCCAGCATTTT. It specifies CSVRGGVNQPQHF.

This clone was seen more than once but under ten times. This chain uses TRBV12-3 or TRBV12-4 with TRBJ2-7; D possibly corresponds to TRBD1 (5 bases). Trimming took 6 bases from V and 7 from J, leaving 10 bases between them. CDR3 length equals 11 residues. CDR3 protein: CASSQGLEQYF. The CDR3 bases are TGTGCCAGCAGCCAGGGCTTGGAGCAGTACTTC.

The chain links TRBV2 to TRBJ1-1; possible D gene TRBD1, 5 bases. Germline V gene data show CDR1 as SNHLY and CDR2 as FYNNEI. This CDR3 contains 13 residues. V was shortened by 1 base and J by 8 bases, with 11 bases between the two germline ends. The CDR3 DNA reads TGTGCCAGCAGTGAAGTAAACAGGTACGAAGCTTTCTTT. Protein: CASSEVNRYEAFF.

The rearrangement joins TRBV12-5 to TRBJ2-1; tentative D call: TRBD2 (6 bases). The V gene lost 6 bases and the J gene lost 1 base, with 13 bases spanning the gap. CDR1 LGHNT and CDR2 FRNRAP come from the germline V gene. This CDR3 contains 15 residues. The CDR3 spells CASGQRGNSYNEQFF. In DNA form, the CDR3 reads TGTGCTAGTGGCCAACGGGGGAATTCCTACAATGAGCAGTTCTTC.

The V call is TRBV7-9, the J call TRBJ1-5; TRBD1 aligns across 8 bases. The ends lost 5 bases at V and 14 bases at J; junction bases unmatched: 8. Germline V gene data show CDR1 as SEHNR and CDR2 as FQNEAQ (reference sequence). The CDR3 runs 12 residues. In nucleotides, the CDR3 is TGTGCCAGCAGCCAACCCGGACAGGGAAAGCATTTT. Translation gives CASSQPGQGKHF.

V is TRBV12-3 or TRBV12-4 and J is TRBJ2-1, with D uncertain. The CDR3 sequence is 11 residues long. V lost 3 bases to trimming and J lost 10 bases, with 7 bases between them. The CDR3 coding sequence is TGTGCCAGCAGTTTTCGGGTCGAGCAGTTCTTC. It encodes CASSFRVEQFF.

This chain uses TRBV15 with TRBJ1-2, with no clear D. CDR3 length equals 12 residues. Trimming removed 5 bases from V and 5 bases from J, with 9 bases in between. Germline CDR1 and CDR2: LNHNV and YYDKDF (reference sequence). CDR3 loop: CATSRSFYGYTF. In DNA form, the CDR3 reads TGTGCCACCAGCCGTAGCTTTTATGGCTACACCTTC.

The chain carries TRBV20-1 and TRBJ1-2; 9 nucleotides agree with TRBD1. Germline V gives CDR1 DFQATT, CDR2 SNEGSKA (reference sequence). Trimming at V came to 3 bases and at J to 6 bases, leaving 8 bases not matched to a gene. The CDR3 is 14 residues long. The CDR3: CSASPGTGRDGYTF. The CDR3 DNA is TGCAGTGCTAGTCCAGGGACAGGGAGGGATGGCTACACCTTC.

V gene TRBV10-3 combines with J gene TRBJ1-1; D not resolved. The V end lost 1 base, the J end lost 1 base, and 10 bases lay between the germline ends. Germline lookup yields CDR1 ENHRY and CDR2 SYGVKD. The CDR3 extends over 15 amino acids. CDR3 bases: TGTGCCATCAGTGAGTTTGGGCATCGGAACACTGAAGCTTTCTTT. Translation gives CAISEFGHRNTEAFF.

The V call is TRBV15, the J call TRBJ1-5; 8 nucleotides line up with TRBD1. Germline CDR1 reads LNHNV; CDR2 reads YYDKDF (reference sequence). The junction had 10 bases not matched to a gene; V was cut back by 6 bases and J by 0 bases. This CDR3 contains 17 residues. The CDR3 DNA is TGTGCCACCAGAAAAGGGACAGGACCCTATAGCAATCAGCCCCAGCATTTT. It translates to CATRKGTGPYSNQPQHF.

This chain links TRBV6-5 with TRBJ1-3; D possibly corresponds to TRBD1 (5 bases). The CDR3 loop spans 12 amino acids. Germline CDR1 reads MNHEY; CDR2 reads SVGAGI. Trimming removed 8 bases from V and 4 bases from J, with 9 bases in between. The CDR3 DNA is TGTGCCAGCGGGACTGAAGGAAACACCATATATTTT. This gives the protein CASGTEGNTIYF.

V usage is TRBV9 and J usage is TRBJ1-6; the D is unclear. This CDR3 spans 12 amino acids. Looked up from germline, CDR1 is SGDLS and CDR2 is YYNGEE. The V gene lost 7 bases and the J gene lost 8 bases, with 10 bases spanning the gap. The CDR3 bases are TGTGCCAGCTCCAGACGGGATTCACCCCTCCACTTT. Protein: CASSRRDSPLHF.

V is TRBV9 and J is TRBJ2-1; TRBD2 aligns across 10 bases. Unmatched junction bases numbered 7, after V lost 0 bases and J lost 4 bases. The germline V gene has CDR1 SGDLS and CDR2 YYNGEE. The CDR3 runs 17 residues. CDR3 nucleotides: TGTGCCAGCAGCGTAGCTCGTAGCGGGGGGCGTTACAATGAGCAGTTCTTC. This codes for CASSVARSGGRYNEQFF. The full variable domain, completed using reference TRBV9 and TRBJ2-1, is DSGVTQTPKHLITATGQRVTLRCSPRSGDLSVYWYQQSLDQGLQFLIQYYNGEERAKGNILERFSAQQFPDLHSELNLSSLELGDSALYFCASSVARSGGRYNEQFFGPGTRLTVL.

The chain couples TRBV7-9 to TRBJ1-2; D gene uncertain. Germline loops: CDR1 SEHNR, CDR2 FQNEAQ (reference sequence). Trimming removed 0 bases at V and 4 bases at J, with 12 bases between. There are 15 residues in the CDR3. CDR3 coding DNA: TGTGCCAGCAGCTTAGCGAGGAAGCGGAGCTATGGCTACACCTTC. It translates to CASSLARKRSYGYTF.

This clone was recorded a few times. The chain employs TRBV10-3 and TRBJ2-4; 7 positions agree with TRBD1. Per the germline V gene, CDR1 is ENHRY and CDR2 is SYGVKD. The length of the CDR3 is 13 residues. The junction had 4 bases not matched to a gene; V was cut back by 2 bases and J by 9 bases. Written as DNA, the CDR3 is TGTGCCATCAGTGAGACAGGGGTCAGCATTCAGTACTTC. Translation: CAISETGVSIQYF.

The V call is TRBV9, the J call TRBJ2-3, with D perhaps matching TRBD2 (5 bases). The germline V gene has CDR1 SGDLS and CDR2 YYNGEE. The CDR3 extends over 14 amino acids. V shed 4 bases and J shed 5 bases, with 14 bases lying between them. CDR3 coding DNA: TGTGCCAGCAGCTTCGGAAACCGGGGAGATACGCAGTATTTT. This codes for CASSFGNRGDTQYF.

This chain connects TRBV6-5 to TRBJ2-7; D is possibly TRBD1 (6 bases). Deletions cut 2 bases from V and 4 bases from J, with 18 bases between. Germline CDR1 reads MNHEY; CDR2 reads SVGAGI. The CDR3 sequence is 16 residues long. This CDR3 reads CASSYGAGATGYEQYF. In DNA form, the CDR3 reads TGTGCCAGCAGTTACGGGGCAGGGGCAACGGGGTACGAGCAGTACTTC.

The genes are TRBV7-8 and TRBJ1-5; the D is unclear. Trimming shortened V by 2 bases and J by 0 bases, and 8 bases separated the two germline ends. The germline CDR1 and CDR2 sequences are SGHVS and FQNEAQ. The CDR3 has 15 amino acids. In DNA, the CDR3 is TGTGCCAGCAGCTTAATTGCGAATAGCAATCAGCCCCAGCATTTT. Translation gives CASSLIANSNQPQHF.

The V gene is TRBV2, the J gene TRBJ2-5; 12 nucleotides line up with TRBD1. Per germline, CDR1 SNHLY and CDR2 FYNNEI. Germline trimming cut 5 bases from V and 1 base from J; bases unmatched to any gene: 11. The CDR3 is made up of 18 amino acids. As DNA, the CDR3 is TGTGCCAGCAGTCCCGGGACAGGGGGCGGATCAGTCCAAGAGACCCAGTACTTC. Amino acids: CASSPGTGGGSVQETQYF.